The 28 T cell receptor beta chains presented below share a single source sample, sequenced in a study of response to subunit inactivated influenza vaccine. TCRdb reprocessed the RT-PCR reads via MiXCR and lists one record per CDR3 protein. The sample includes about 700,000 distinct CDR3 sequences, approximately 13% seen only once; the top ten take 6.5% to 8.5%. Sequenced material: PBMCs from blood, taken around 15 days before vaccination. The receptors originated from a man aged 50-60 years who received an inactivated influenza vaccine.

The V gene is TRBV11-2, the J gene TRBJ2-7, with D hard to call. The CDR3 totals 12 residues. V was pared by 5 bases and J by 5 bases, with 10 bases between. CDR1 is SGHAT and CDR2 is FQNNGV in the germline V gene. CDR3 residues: CASSTPKNEQYF. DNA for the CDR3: TGTGCCAGCAGCACCCCTAAGAACGAGCAGTACTTC.

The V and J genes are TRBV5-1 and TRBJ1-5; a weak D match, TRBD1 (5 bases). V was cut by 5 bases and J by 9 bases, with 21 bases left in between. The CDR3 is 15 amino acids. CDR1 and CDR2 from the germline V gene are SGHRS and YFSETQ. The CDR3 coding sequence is TGCGCCAGCAGTGAGACGGGGGATGGTTTTGCGCCCCAGCATTTT. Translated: CASSETGDGFAPQHF.

The CDR3 sequence: CASSLGQLDTQYF. CDR3 nucleotides: TGTGCCAGCAGTTTGGGACAGTTAGATACGCAGTATTTT. The V call is TRBV28, the J call TRBJ2-3; 7 bases align to TRBD1. CDR1 and CDR2 from the germline V gene are MDHEN and SYDVKM. V lost 3 bases to trimming and J lost 5 bases; unmatched junction nucleotides: 2. The length of the CDR3 is 13 residues. Based on the CDR3 plus reference TRBV28 and TRBJ2-3, the full variable domain is DVKVTQSSRYLVKRTGEKVFLECVQDMDHENMFWYRQDPGLGLRLIYFSYDVKMKEKGDIPEGYSVSREKKERFSLILESASTNQTSMYLCASSLGQLDTQYFGPGTRLTVL.

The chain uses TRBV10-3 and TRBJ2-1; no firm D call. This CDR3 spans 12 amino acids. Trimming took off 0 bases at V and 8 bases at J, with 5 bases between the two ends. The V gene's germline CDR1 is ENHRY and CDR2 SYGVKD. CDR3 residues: CAISESEYEQFF. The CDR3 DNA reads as TGTGCCATCAGTGAGTCGGAATATGAGCAGTTCTTC.

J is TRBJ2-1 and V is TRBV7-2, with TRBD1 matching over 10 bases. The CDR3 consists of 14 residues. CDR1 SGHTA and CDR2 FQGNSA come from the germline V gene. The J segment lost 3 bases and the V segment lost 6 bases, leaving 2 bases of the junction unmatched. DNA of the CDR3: TGTGCCAGCAGGGGACAGGGGAACTACAATGAGCAGTTCTTC. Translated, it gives CASRGQGNYNEQFF.

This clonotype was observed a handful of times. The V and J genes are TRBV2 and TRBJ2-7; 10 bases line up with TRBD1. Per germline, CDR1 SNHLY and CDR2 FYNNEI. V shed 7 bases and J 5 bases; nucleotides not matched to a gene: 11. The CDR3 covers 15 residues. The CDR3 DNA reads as TGTGCCAGCAAGACGACAGGGGGCTCAACCCACGAGCAGTACTTC. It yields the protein CASKTTGGSTHEQYF.

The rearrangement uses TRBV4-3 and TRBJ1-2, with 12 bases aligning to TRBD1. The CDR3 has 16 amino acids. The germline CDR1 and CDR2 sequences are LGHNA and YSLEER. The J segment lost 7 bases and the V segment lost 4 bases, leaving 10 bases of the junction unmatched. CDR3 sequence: CASSRSRDRGRGGYTF. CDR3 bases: TGCGCCAGCAGCCGGAGCCGGGACAGGGGGCGCGGTGGCTACACCTTC.

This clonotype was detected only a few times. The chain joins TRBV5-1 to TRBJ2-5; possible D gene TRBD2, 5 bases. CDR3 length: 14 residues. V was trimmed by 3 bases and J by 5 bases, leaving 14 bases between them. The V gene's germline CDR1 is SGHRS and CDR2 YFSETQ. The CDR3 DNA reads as TGCGCCAGCAGCTCCGGGGTCAGTAGTGAGACCCAGTACTTC. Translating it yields CASSSGVSSETQYF.

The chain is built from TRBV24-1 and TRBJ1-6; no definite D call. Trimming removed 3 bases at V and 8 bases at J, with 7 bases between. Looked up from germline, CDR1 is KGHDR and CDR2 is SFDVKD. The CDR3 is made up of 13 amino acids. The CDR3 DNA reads TGTGCCACCAGTGATACAAGGGATTCACCCCTCCACTTT. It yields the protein CATSDTRDSPLHF.

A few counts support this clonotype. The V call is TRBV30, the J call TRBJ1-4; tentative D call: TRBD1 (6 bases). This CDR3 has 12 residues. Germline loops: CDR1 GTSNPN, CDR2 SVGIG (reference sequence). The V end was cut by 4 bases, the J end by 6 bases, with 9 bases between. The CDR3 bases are TGTGCCTGGAACAGGGAGGATGAAAAACTGTTTTTT. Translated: CAWNREDEKLFF.

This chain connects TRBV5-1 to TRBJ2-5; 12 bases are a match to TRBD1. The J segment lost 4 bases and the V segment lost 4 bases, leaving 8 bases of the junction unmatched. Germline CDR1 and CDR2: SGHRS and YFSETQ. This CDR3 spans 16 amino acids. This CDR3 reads CASSVGTGGRGETQYF. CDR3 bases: TGCGCCAGCAGCGTGGGGACAGGGGGCCGAGGAGAGACCCAGTACTTC.

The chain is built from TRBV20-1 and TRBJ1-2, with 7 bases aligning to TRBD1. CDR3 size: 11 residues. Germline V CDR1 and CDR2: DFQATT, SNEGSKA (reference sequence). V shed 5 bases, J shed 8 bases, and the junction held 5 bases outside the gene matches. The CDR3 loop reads CSAPNRGGYTF. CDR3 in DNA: TGCAGTGCTCCCAACAGGGGAGGCTACACCTTC.

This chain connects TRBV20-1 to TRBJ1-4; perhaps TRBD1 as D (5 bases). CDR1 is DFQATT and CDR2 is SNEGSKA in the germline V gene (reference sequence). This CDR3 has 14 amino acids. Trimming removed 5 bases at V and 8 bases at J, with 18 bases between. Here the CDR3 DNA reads TGCAGTGCTCTTCCGGGGGGAGATGGCGAAAAACTGTTTTTT. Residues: CSALPGGDGEKLFF.

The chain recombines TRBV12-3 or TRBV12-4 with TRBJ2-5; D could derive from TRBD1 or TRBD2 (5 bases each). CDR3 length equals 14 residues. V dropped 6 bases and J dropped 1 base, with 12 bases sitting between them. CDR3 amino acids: CASREPGPQETQYF. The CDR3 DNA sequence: TGTGCCAGCAGGGAACCGGGGCCCCAAGAGACCCAGTACTTC.

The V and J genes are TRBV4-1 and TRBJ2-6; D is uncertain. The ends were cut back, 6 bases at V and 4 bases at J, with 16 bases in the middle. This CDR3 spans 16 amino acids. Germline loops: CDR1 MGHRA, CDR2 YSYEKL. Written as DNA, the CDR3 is TGCGCCAGCAGTCCCACGCGACAATCGGGGGCCAACGTCCTGACTTTC. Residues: CASSPTRQSGANVLTF.

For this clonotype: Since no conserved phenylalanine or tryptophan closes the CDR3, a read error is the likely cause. The CDR3 spells CASRQGVMTQYL. In DNA, the CDR3 is TGTGCCAGCAGACAGGGGGTTATGACCCAGTACTTA. The chain joins TRBV6-2 or TRBV6-3 to TRBJ2-5, with TRBD1 matching over 8 bases. CDR3 length equals 12 residues. The V segment lost 6 bases and the J segment 7 bases; nucleotides outside the gene matches: 4. Germline V gene lookup returns CDR1 MNHEY and CDR2 SVGEGT.

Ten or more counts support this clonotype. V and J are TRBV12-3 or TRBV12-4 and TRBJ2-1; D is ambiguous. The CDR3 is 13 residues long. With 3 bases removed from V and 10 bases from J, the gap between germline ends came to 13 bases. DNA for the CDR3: TGTGCCAGCAGTTTGGGCACGGGCAGGGAGCAGTTCTTC. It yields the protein CASSLGTGREQFF.

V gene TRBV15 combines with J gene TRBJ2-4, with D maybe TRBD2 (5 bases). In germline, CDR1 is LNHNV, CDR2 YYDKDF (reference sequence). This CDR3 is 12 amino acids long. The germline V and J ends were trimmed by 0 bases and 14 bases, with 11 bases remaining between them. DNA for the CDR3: TGTGCCACCAGCAGAGATCTCGGGATGGAGTACTTC. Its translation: CATSRDLGMEYF.

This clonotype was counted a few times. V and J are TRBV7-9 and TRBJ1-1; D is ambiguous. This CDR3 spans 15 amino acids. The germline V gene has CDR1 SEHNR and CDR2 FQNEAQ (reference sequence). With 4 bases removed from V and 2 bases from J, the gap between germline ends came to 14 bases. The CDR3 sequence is CASSYYSTSNTEAFF. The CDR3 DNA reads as TGTGCCAGCAGCTACTACAGTACTTCTAACACTGAAGCTTTCTTT.

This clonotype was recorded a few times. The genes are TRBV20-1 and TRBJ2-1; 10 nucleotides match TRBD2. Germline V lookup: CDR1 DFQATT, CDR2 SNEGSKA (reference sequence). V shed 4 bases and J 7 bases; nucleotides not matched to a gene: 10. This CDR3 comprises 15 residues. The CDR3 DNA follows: TGCAGTGCTACCCCTGCGAGCGGGAGGGATAATGAGCAGTTCTTC. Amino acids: CSATPASGRDNEQFF.

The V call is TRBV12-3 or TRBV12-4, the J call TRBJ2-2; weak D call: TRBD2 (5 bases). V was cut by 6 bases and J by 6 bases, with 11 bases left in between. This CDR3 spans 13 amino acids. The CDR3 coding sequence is TGTGCCAGCAGAAAAGGGAGCCCCGGGGAGCTGTTTTTT. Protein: CASRKGSPGELFF.

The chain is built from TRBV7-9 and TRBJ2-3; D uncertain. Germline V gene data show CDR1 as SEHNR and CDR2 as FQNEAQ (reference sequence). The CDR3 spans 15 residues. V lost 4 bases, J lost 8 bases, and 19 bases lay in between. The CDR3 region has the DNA TGTGCCAGCAGCTCCATTCGGGCCCAGCTAGGTACGCAGTATTTT. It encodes CASSSIRAQLGTQYF. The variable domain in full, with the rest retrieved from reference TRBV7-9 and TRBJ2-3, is DTGVSQNPRHKITKRGQNVTFRCDPISEHNRLYWYRQTLGQGPEFLTYFQNEAQLEKSRLLSDRFSAERPKGSFSTLEIQRTEQGDSAMYLCASSSIRAQLGTQYFGPGTRLTVL.

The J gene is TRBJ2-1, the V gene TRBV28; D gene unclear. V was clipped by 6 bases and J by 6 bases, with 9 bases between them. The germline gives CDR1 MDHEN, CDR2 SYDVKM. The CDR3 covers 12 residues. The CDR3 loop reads CASSPEFNEQFF. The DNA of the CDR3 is TGTGCCAGCAGCCCCGAATTCAATGAGCAGTTCTTC.

The CDR3 protein is CASSLTGGGAFTGELFF. CDR3 coding DNA: TGTGCCAGCAGCTTGACAGGCGGGGGGGCTTTCACCGGGGAGCTGTTTTTT. V usage is TRBV5-4 and J usage is TRBJ2-2, with 9 positions matching TRBD2. The CDR3 consists of 17 residues. V lost 1 base to trimming and J lost 4 bases; unmatched junction nucleotides: 8. CDR1 is SGHNT and CDR2 is YYREEE in the germline V gene (reference sequence). Filled out from reference TRBV5-4 and TRBJ2-2, the complete variable domain reads ETGVTQSPTHLIKTRGQQVTLRCSSQSGHNTVSWYQQALGQGPQFIFQYYREEENGRGNFPPRFSGLQFPNYSSELNVNALELDDSALYLCASSLTGGGAFTGELFFGEGSRLTVL.

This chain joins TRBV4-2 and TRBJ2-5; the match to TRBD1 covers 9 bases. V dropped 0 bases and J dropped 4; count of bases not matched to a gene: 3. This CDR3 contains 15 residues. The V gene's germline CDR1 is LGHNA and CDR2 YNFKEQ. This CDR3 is CASSQEYRGPETQYF. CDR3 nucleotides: TGTGCCAGCAGCCAAGAGTACAGGGGGCCAGAGACCCAGTACTTC.

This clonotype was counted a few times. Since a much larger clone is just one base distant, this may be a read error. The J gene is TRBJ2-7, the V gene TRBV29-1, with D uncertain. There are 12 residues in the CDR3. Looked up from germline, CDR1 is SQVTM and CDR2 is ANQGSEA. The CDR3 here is CSVGAPSYEQDF. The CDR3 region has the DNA TGCAGCGTTGGAGCCCCGTCCTACGAGCAGGACTTC.

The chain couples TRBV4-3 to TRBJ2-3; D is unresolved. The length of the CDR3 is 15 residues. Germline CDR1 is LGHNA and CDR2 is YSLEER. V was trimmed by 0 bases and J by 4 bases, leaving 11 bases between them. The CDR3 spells CASSQDLGSSDTQYF. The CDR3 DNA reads TGCGCCAGCAGCCAAGATTTAGGTAGCTCAGATACGCAGTATTTT.

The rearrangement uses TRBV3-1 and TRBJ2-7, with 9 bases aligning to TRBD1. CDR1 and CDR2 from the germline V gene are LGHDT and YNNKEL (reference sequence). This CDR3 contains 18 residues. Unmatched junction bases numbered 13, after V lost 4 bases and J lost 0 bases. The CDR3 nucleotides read TGTGCCAGCAGCCCCCACCTAAAGACAGGGGGTTTCTCCTACGAGCAGTACTTC. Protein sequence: CASSPHLKTGGFSYEQYF.